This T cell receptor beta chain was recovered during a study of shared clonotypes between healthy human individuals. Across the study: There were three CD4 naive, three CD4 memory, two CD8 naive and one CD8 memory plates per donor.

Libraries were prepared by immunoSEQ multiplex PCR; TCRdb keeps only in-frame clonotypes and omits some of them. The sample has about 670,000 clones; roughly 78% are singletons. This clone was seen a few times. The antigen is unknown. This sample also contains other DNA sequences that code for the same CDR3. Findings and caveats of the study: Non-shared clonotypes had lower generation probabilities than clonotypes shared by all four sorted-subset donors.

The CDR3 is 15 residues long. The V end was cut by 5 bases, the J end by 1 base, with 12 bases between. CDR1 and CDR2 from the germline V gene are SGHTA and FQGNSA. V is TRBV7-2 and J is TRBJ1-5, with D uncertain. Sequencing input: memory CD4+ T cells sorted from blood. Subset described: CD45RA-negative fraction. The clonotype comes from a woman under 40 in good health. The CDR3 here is CASSPDTLSNQPQHF. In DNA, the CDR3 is TGTGCCAGCAGCCCTGACACCCTAAGCAATCAGCCCCAGCATTTT.